Shown below are 5 T cell receptor beta chains from a single sample sequenced in a study of radiotherapy plus CTLA-4 blockade in lung cancer. The data were produced by immunoSEQ multiplex PCR, yet TCRdb's version contains in-frame clones alone and is incomplete. Among about 100,000 clones listed, roughly 80% were seen once. Here the sequenced sample was peripheral blood, taken from a patient treated with radiotherapy plus ipilimumab. These receptors were collected from a human donor with non-small cell lung cancer who had stable disease on radiotherapy plus ipilimumab.

This clone was counted once. The J gene is TRBJ2-1, the V gene TRBV9; D ambiguous. Germline V gives CDR1 SGDLS, CDR2 YYNGEE. The CDR3 has 14 amino acids. V was cut by 0 bases and J by 5 bases, with 9 bases left in between. The CDR3 coding sequence is TGTGCCAGCAGCGTAGATGTCAGCCACAATGAGCAGTTCTTC. It encodes CASSVDVSHNEQFF.

The chain employs TRBV28 and TRBJ2-1, with D maybe TRBD2 (7 bases). This CDR3 has 15 amino acids. Trimming shortened V by 11 bases and J by 0 bases, and 17 bases separated the two germline ends. Germline loops: CDR1 MDHEN, CDR2 SYDVKM. In DNA form, the CDR3 reads TGTGCCTTGGGGGGGGGCCACAGCTCCTACAATGAGCAGTTCTTC. It translates to CALGGGHSSYNEQFF. Full variable domain (missing parts from reference TRBV28 and TRBJ2-1): DVKVTQSSRYLVKRTGEKVFLECVQDMDHENMFWYRQDPGLGLRLIYFSYDVKMKEKGDIPEGYSVSREKKERFSLILESASTNQTSMYLCALGGGHSSYNEQFFGPGTRLTVL.

This chain uses TRBV9 with TRBJ2-5, with 8 bases that match TRBD2. The J call may be faulty, since TRBJ2-7 better matches the DNA end. The CDR3 covers 15 residues. Germline V gene data show CDR1 as SGDLS and CDR2 as YYNGEE. CDR3 sequence reads: CASSVVPAGVYEQYF. The CDR3 nucleotides read TGTGCCAGCAGCGTAGTACCAGCGGGGGTGTACGAGCAGTACTTC.

The V gene is TRBV5-1, the J gene TRBJ2-1; 11 bases match TRBD2. This CDR3 contains 16 residues. Trimming removed 2 bases from V and 8 bases from J; junction bases left unmatched: 9. Germline assignment: CDR1 SGHRS and CDR2 YFSETQ. CDR3 in amino acids: CASSLGLAGARDEQFF. The CDR3 DNA follows: TGCGCCAGCAGCTTAGGACTAGCGGGCGCCCGAGATGAGCAGTTCTTC.

This clone was seen only a few times. This chain connects TRBV5-1 to TRBJ2-7, with TRBD2 matching 7 bases. The CDR3 has 14 amino acids. J lost 4 bases, V lost 2 bases, and 6 bases had no gene match. CDR1 and CDR2 from the germline V gene are SGHRS and YFSETQ. The CDR3 region is CASSLGGSGYEQYF. DNA for the CDR3: TGCGCCAGCAGCTTAGGCGGGAGCGGGTACGAGCAGTACTTC.